This T cell receptor beta chain originates from a study of metastatic and nonmetastatic thyroid tumors. For the study at large: Repertoires were compared across blood and tumor or nodule tissue from malignant and benign thyroid patients.

Looked up from germline, CDR1 is LGHDT and CDR2 is YNNKEL (reference sequence). Trimming took 0 bases from V and 6 from J, leaving 6 bases between them. The length of the CDR3 is 12 residues. In the authors' methods: The authors used CDR3 differences across clinicopathological groups to build a distant-metastasis classifier for papillary thyroid cancer. TCRdb ran MiXCR on the PCR reads. TCRdb, not the original authors, processed these V and J calls. This table has 50,000 to 65,000 clones, more than 15% appearing once. Nobody among the patients had been given any treatment before thyroid surgery. Study-level results: Compared with benign nodules, malignant thyroid tumors were reported to have significantly higher TCR beta diversity in both blood and tumor.

This clone was seen repeatedly, ten times or more. What it binds is not known. Sequencing was performed on blood. The chain carries TRBV3-1 and TRBJ2-7; D not resolved. This TCR was sampled from a female donor with papillary thyroid cancer or a benign thyroid nodule (not recorded which). Some clones in this sample may be carry-over from other donors' samples. CDR3 DNA sequence: TGTGCCAGCAGCCAAGACTGGGGCGAGCAGTACTTC. It yields the protein CASSQDWGEQYF.